Listed here is a single T cell receptor beta chain. The assay was immunoSEQ multiplex PCR, and TCRdb's table has in-frame clones only and misses some. Here the sample spans fewer than 250,000 clones, around 90% being singletons. CDR1 is SGDLS, CDR2 YYNGEE, per germline. Trimming removed 4 bases at V and 7 bases at J, with 17 bases between. This CDR3 has 14 amino acids. The sample is drawn from a study of blood T cell repertoires in COVID-19. The sequencing input was peripheral blood. The source is a man younger than 40 with COVID-19, enrolled during active disease. The J gene is TRBJ1-2, the V gene TRBV9; the D gene is possibly TRBD1 (5 bases). The CDR3 sequence: CASSRRSRGGGYTF. The CDR3, as DNA: TGTGCCAGCAGCCGTAGAAGCCGCGGGGGTGGCTACACCTTC.